The subject of this entry is one T cell receptor (beta chain). The assay was immunoSEQ multiplex PCR, and TCRdb's table has in-frame clones only and misses some. Of fewer than 30,000 clones in the sample, 85% to 95% were seen once. CDR3 size: 13 residues. This specimen comes from a study of blood T cell repertoires in COVID-19. Sequencing was done on a sample of peripheral blood. The V call is TRBV21-1, the J call TRBJ2-1; the table calls TRBD2, which could not be checked here. TRBV21-1 is described as a pseudogene. The TCR sequence derives from a human donor with active COVID-19. The donor label of this sample is uncertain. The CDR3 sequence is CASSGPSVGEQFF. The CDR3 nucleotides read TGTGCCAGCAGCGGTCCTAGCGTCGGGGAGCAGTTCTTC.